What follows are 27 T cell receptor beta chains derived from one specimen sequenced in a study of blood T cell repertoires in COVID-19. Generated by immunoSEQ multiplex PCR, the TCRdb table keeps only in-frame clones and is missing some. The table includes approximately 150,000 clones, roughly 91% detected once. Sequencing used peripheral blood. The receptors were gathered from a man in his fifties who had recovered from COVID-19.

The rearrangement uses TRBV20-1 and TRBJ2-1; 7 nucleotides match TRBD1. The germline gives CDR1 DFQATT, CDR2 SNEGSKA (reference sequence). The junction had 9 bases not matched to a gene; V was cut back by 3 bases and J by 4 bases. This CDR3 contains 15 residues. CDR3 region: CSASPGQLKYNEQFF. For the CDR3, the DNA is TGCAGTGCTAGTCCGGGACAGCTGAAATACAATGAGCAGTTCTTC.

The gene calls are TRBV5-1 and TRBJ2-7; D possibly corresponds to TRBD2 (5 bases). From germline, CDR1 is SGHRS and CDR2 YFSETQ. This CDR3 is 14 amino acids long. V lost 0 bases and J lost 6, with 13 bases in between. The CDR3 region is CASSLGGDHGEQYF. The DNA for the CDR3 is TGCGCCAGCAGCTTGGGGGGAGATCACGGCGAGCAGTACTTC.

Worth noting for this clone: The same CDR3 is also encoded by other DNA sequences in this sample. The rearrangement joins TRBV18 to TRBJ2-7; D may be TRBD1 (5 bases). Germline CDR1 reads KGHSH; CDR2 reads LQKENI. The CDR3 spans 15 residues. V shed 3 bases and J shed 2 bases, with 14 bases lying between them. The CDR3 bases are TGTGCCAGCTCACCCGCCCAGGGTTCCCCCTACGAGCAGTACTTC. It codes for CASSPAQGSPYEQYF. Based on the CDR3 plus reference TRBV18 and TRBJ2-7, the full variable domain is NAGVMQNPRHLVRRRGQEARLRCSPMKGHSHVYWYRQLPEEGLKFMVYLQKENIIDESGMPKERFSAEFPKEGPSILRIQQVVRGDSAAYFCASSPAQGSPYEQYFGPGTRLTVT.

This sequence joins TRBV19 and TRBJ1-2; 7 bases line up with TRBD1. Looked up from germline, CDR1 is LNHDA and CDR2 is SQIVND (reference sequence). The CDR3 length is 17 residues. After removal of 3 bases from V and 2 bases from J, the junction contained 12 bases not matched to a gene. The CDR3 DNA sequence: TGTGCCAGTAGTATGTTTCTATCGACAGGGTCCAACTATGGCTACACCTTC. Its translation: CASSMFLSTGSNYGYTF.

V usage is TRBV27 and J usage is TRBJ2-1, with 11 bases aligning to TRBD1. The V segment lost 6 bases and the J segment 4 bases; nucleotides outside the gene matches: 5. The CDR3 has 15 amino acids. CDR1 and CDR2 (germline): MNHEY, SMNVEV (reference sequence). Here the CDR3 reads CASSAGTGGYNEQFF. Here the CDR3 DNA reads TGTGCCAGCAGCGCCGGGACAGGGGGTTACAATGAGCAGTTCTTC.

The CDR3 protein is CASSFGSGNTGELFF. CDR3 DNA: TGTGCCAGCAGCTTTGGTTCAGGGAACACCGGGGAGCTGTTTTTT. The chain links TRBV7-9 to TRBJ2-2; D unclear. Looked up from germline, CDR1 is SEHNR and CDR2 is FQNEAQ (reference sequence). The ends were cut back, 3 bases at V and 1 base at J, with 9 bases in the middle. CDR3 length: 15 amino acids.

The V call is TRBV2, the J call TRBJ2-1; TRBD2 aligns across 8 bases. The CDR3 is 13 residues long. Germline CDR1 is SNHLY and CDR2 is FYNNEI. V lost 2 bases to trimming and J lost 6 bases; unmatched junction nucleotides: 0. The CDR3 sequence is CASSELAGNEQFF. The DNA of the CDR3 is TGTGCCAGCAGTGAACTAGCGGGCAATGAGCAGTTCTTC.

This clone is a singleton in its sample. The chain combines TRBV9 with TRBJ2-7; tentatively, D is TRBD2 (5 bases). Trimming cost V 4 bases and J 2 bases, with 13 bases left between them. The germline V gene encodes CDR1 SGDLS and CDR2 YYNGEE. The CDR3 totals 14 residues. As DNA, the CDR3 is TGTGCCAGCAGCTTCAGGACTGGTCCCTACGAGCAGTACTTC. Amino acid sequence: CASSFRTGPYEQYF.

The rearrangement uses TRBV4-2 and TRBJ2-3; 10 positions agree with TRBD2. Germline loops: CDR1 LGHNA, CDR2 YNFKEQ. This CDR3 contains 20 residues. V was pared by 0 bases and J by 0 bases, with 12 bases of the junction left unmatched. The CDR3 DNA sequence: TGTGCCAGCAGCCAAGACGCCGGGCTAGCGGGAGCGTCTAGCACAGATACGCAGTATTTT. It translates to CASSQDAGLAGASSTDTQYF.

J is TRBJ1-4 and V is TRBV6-4; D unclear. From germline, CDR1 is MRHNA and CDR2 SNTAGT. This CDR3 spans 14 amino acids. V gave up 0 bases and J gave up 8 bases, with 10 bases separating them. CDR3 in amino acids: CASSDSGSPEKLFF. The CDR3 nucleotides are TGTGCCAGCAGTGACTCCGGGTCTCCCGAAAAACTGTTTTTT.

The CDR3 DNA reads as TGCAGCGTTGAAGGCGGGACTAGCGGGAGGTACAATGAGCAGTTCTTC. Protein: CSVEGGTSGRYNEQFF. V gene TRBV29-1 combines with J gene TRBJ2-1; 15 bases map to TRBD2. The germline V gene encodes CDR1 SQVTM and CDR2 ANQGSEA. The CDR3 contains 16 residues. V lost 1 base to trimming and J lost 4 bases; unmatched junction nucleotides: 2.

This chain joins TRBV7-3 and TRBJ2-1, with 12 bases identical to TRBD2. The junction had 4 bases not matched to a gene; V was cut back by 5 bases and J by 5 bases. The germline V gene has CDR1 SGHTA and CDR2 FQGTGA. This CDR3 contains 15 residues. The CDR3 is CASSATSGSHNEQFF. The CDR3 nucleotides are TGTGCCAGCAGCGCGACTAGCGGGAGCCACAATGAGCAGTTCTTC. Together with reference TRBV7-3 and TRBJ2-1, the CDR3 gives the full variable domain: GAGVSQTPSNKVTEKGKYVELRCDPISGHTALYWYRQSLGQGPEFLIYFQGTGAADDSGLPNDRFFAVRPEGSVSTLKIQRTERGDSAVYLCASSATSGSHNEQFFGPGTRLTVL.

V and J are TRBV6-5 and TRBJ2-7; D possibly corresponds to TRBD1 (5 bases). The CDR3 is 12 amino acids. Germline V lookup: CDR1 MNHEY, CDR2 SVGAGI. CDR3 sequence (DNA): TGTGTCACAGGAGCCTCGTCCTACGAGCAGTACTTC. Its protein product is CVTGASSYEQYF.

This chain connects TRBV27 to TRBJ2-7; 7 bases agree with TRBD1. CDR3 length: 15 residues. Trimming removed 2 bases from V and 2 bases from J; junction bases left unmatched: 6. Per the germline V gene, CDR1 is MNHEY and CDR2 is SMNVEV (reference sequence). The CDR3 region is CASSLARQGPYEQYF. In DNA, the CDR3 is TGTGCCAGCAGTTTAGCACGACAGGGACCCTACGAGCAGTACTTC.

V and J are TRBV5-5 and TRBJ2-7; D not certain. CDR3 length equals 11 residues. Trimming pared 5 bases from V and 2 bases from J, leaving 5 bases between. Per the germline V gene, CDR1 is SGHKS and CDR2 is YYEKEE (reference sequence). The CDR3 is CASSYTYEQYF. The CDR3, as DNA: TGTGCCAGCAGTTACACCTACGAGCAGTACTTC.

The rearrangement links TRBV7-2 to TRBJ2-3; 10 bases are a match to TRBD2. V trimming: 5 bases; J trimming: 4 bases; junction bases outside the gene matches: 12. CDR3 length: 17 amino acids. Germline V gives CDR1 SGHTA, CDR2 FQGNSA. DNA for the CDR3: TGTGCCAGCAGCCCTAGGGCTAGCGGGAGTCTCTCAGATACGCAGTATTTT. This codes for CASSPRASGSLSDTQYF.

The V call is TRBV7-2, the J call TRBJ2-5, with D possibly matching TRBD1 (6 bases). The CDR3 has 14 residues. The V end was cut by 7 bases, the J end by 2 bases, with 14 bases between. Germline V gives CDR1 SGHTA, CDR2 FQGNSA. The CDR3 bases are TGTGCCAGCAACCGATACACAGGGCAAGAGACCCAGTACTTC. It translates to CASNRYTGQETQYF.

The chain uses TRBV6-5 and TRBJ2-1, with 11 bases fitting TRBD2. Losses at the gene ends were 10 bases for V and 14 bases for J; bases not matched to a gene: 4. CDR1 and CDR2 (germline): MNHEY, SVGAGI. The CDR3 contains 10 residues. In DNA, the CDR3 is TGTGCCACATATAGCGGGAGGGAGTTCTTC. Amino acid sequence: CATYSGREFF.

V and J are TRBV19 and TRBJ2-2; D may be TRBD1 (5 bases). This CDR3 is 15 amino acids long. Trimming removed 1 base from V and 5 bases from J, with 11 bases in between. Germline V CDR1 and CDR2: LNHDA, SQIVND (reference sequence). This CDR3 is CASSIARVGTGELFF. DNA of the CDR3: TGTGCCAGTAGTATAGCCAGGGTAGGGACCGGGGAGCTGTTTTTT.

The chain recombines TRBV15 with TRBJ1-4; D perhaps matches TRBD1 (5 bases). This CDR3 is 14 amino acids long. CDR1 is LNHNV, CDR2 YYDKDF, per germline (reference sequence). The V and J ends lost 5 bases and 10 bases respectively, with 17 bases between them. This CDR3 is CATSPDRGRGKLFF. The CDR3 coding sequence is TGTGCCACCAGCCCCGACCGTGGGAGGGGAAAACTGTTTTTT.

The V call is TRBV27, the J call TRBJ2-7, with D tentatively TRBD2 (6 bases). V shed 4 bases and J shed 3 bases, with 13 bases lying between them. The CDR3 runs 14 residues. Looked up from germline, CDR1 is MNHEY and CDR2 is SMNVEV (reference sequence). In DNA form, the CDR3 reads TGTGCCAGCAGTTGGCGGGAAGGGGACTACGAGCAGTACTTC. Translating gives CASSWREGDYEQYF.

V gene TRBV9 combines with J gene TRBJ1-2; D is possibly TRBD1 (6 bases). The CDR3 length is 15 residues. Per the germline V gene, CDR1 is SGDLS and CDR2 is YYNGEE. V lost 3 bases and J lost 7, with 19 bases in between. The CDR3 DNA reads as TGTGCCAGCAGCGCAGAGACAACAGGGTTGGGTGGCTACACCTTC. This encodes CASSAETTGLGGYTF.

V gene TRBV5-1 combines with J gene TRBJ2-7; 9 bases are shared with TRBD1. CDR1 SGHRS and CDR2 YFSETQ come from the germline V gene. CDR3 size: 14 residues. After removal of 4 bases from V and 1 base from J, the junction contained 3 bases not matched to a gene. Here the CDR3 reads CASSPTGGSYEQYF. The CDR3 nucleotides read TGCGCCAGCAGCCCGACAGGGGGATCCTACGAGCAGTACTTC.

For the CDR3, the DNA is TGTGCCAGCAGCGAGGGGACTAGCCCAGATACGCAGTATTTT. Protein product: CASSEGTSPDTQYF. The rearrangement links TRBV9 to TRBJ2-3; TRBD2 aligns across 9 bases. Trimming took 3 bases from V and 4 from J; bases not matched to a gene: 3. The CDR3 extends over 14 amino acids. Germline CDR1 and CDR2: SGDLS and YYNGEE.

The rearrangement links TRBV24-1 to TRBJ1-2; 9 bases fit TRBD1. Trimming at V came to 8 bases and at J to 7 bases, leaving 10 bases not matched to a gene. The CDR3 sequence is 14 residues long. Germline V gene lookup returns CDR1 KGHDR and CDR2 SFDVKD. CDR3 DNA: TGTGCCACCACCGGGACAGGGAATTTTTTTGGCTACACCTTC. Translated, it gives CATTGTGNFFGYTF.

The chain couples TRBV19 to TRBJ2-1, with 13 bases matching TRBD2. The CDR3 has 16 residues. The germline V gene has CDR1 LNHDA and CDR2 SQIVND (reference sequence). V lost 7 bases, J lost 7 bases, and 10 bases stayed unmatched. The CDR3 DNA reads TGTGCCAGTACCCAAAAGACTAGCGGGGGGAGGAATGAGCAGTTCTTC. This translates into CASTQKTSGGRNEQFF.

This chain links TRBV7-2 with TRBJ2-7, with 10 nucleotides matching TRBD2. The CDR3 sequence is 16 residues long. Germline CDR1 and CDR2: SGHTA and FQGNSA. With V trimmed by 5 bases and J by 2 bases, 9 bases remained unmatched. The CDR3, as DNA: TGTGCCAGCAGCATTCAGGGGACTAGCGCTACCTACGAGCAGTACTTC. Encoded protein: CASSIQGTSATYEQYF.